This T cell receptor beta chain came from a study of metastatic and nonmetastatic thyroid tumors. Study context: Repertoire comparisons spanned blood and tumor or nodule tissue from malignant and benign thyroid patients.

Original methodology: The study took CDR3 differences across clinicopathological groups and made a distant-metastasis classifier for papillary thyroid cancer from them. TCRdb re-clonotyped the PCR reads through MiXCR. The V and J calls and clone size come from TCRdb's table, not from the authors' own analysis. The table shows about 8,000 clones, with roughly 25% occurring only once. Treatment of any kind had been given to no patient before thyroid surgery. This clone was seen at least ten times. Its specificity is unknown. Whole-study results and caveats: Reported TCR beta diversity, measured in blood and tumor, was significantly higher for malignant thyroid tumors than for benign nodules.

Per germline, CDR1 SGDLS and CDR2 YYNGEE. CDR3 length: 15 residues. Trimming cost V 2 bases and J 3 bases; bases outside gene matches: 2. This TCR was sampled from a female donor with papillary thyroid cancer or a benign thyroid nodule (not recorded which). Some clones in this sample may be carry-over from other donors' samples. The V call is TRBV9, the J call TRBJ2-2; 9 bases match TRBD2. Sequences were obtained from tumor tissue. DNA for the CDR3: TGTGCCAGCAGCGTTACTAGCGGGTACACCGGGGAGCTGTTTTTT. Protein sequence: CASSVTSGYTGELFF.